The following is a T cell receptor beta chain sequence with its context. The antigen is unknown. Generated by immunoSEQ multiplex PCR, the TCRdb table keeps only in-frame clones and is missing some. The sample includes approximately 82,000 clones, about four fifths of them seen just once. This CDR3 is 17 amino acids long. Germline CDR1 reads MGHDK; CDR2 reads SYGVNS. Trimming cost V 2 bases and J 4 bases, with 20 bases left between them. The entry originates in a study of OX40 agonist ivuxolimab in advanced cancers. General study points: At 0.1 to 3.0 mg/kg, CD4+ and CD8+ blood T cells expanded clonally by week 6.

This TCR was sampled from an adult with an advanced solid tumor such as melanoma, head and neck, liver or kidney cancer. The sample here was CD4+ or CD8+ T cells sorted from blood, taken in a trial of the OX40 agonist ivuxolimab. The chain employs TRBV25-1 and TRBJ1-2, with D perhaps matching TRBD1 (5 bases). CDR3 loop: CASSEMGDGSLPYGYTF. The CDR3 region has the DNA TGTGCCAGCAGTGAAATGGGGGACGGCTCCCTTCCCTATGGCTACACCTTC.